The 21 T cell receptor beta chains in this list originate from one sample, sequenced in a study of blood T cells in healthy people across ages. Next came a second PCR, run for about 6 to 12 cycles, which used a sample-barcoded 5' primer along with a J-beta primer mix. TCRdb ran MiXCR on the 5' RACE reads and lists one entry per CDR3 protein. Of hundreds of thousands of distinct CDR3 sequences in the sample, more than 25% were seen once. Sequenced: blood. The origin of the receptors is a woman older than 75 in good health.

This clonotype was recorded at least ten times. This may be a read error, as it is one base from a much larger clone. Here the CDR3 reads CASSVTSGSYNEQYF. In DNA, the CDR3 is TGCGCCAGCTCCGTCACTAGCGGCTCCTACAATGAGCAGTACTTC. The rearrangement links TRBV5-1 to TRBJ2-1, with TRBD2 matching over 8 bases. The J call may be mistaken, given a closer DNA end match to TRBJ2-7. The V gene's germline CDR1 is SGHRS and CDR2 YFSETQ. The CDR3 spans 15 residues.

The chain employs TRBV7-2 and TRBJ2-3; possible D gene TRBD2, 6 bases. Trimming pared 1 base from V and 3 bases from J, leaving 14 bases between. Per germline, CDR1 SGHTA and CDR2 FQGNSA. The CDR3 loop spans 16 amino acids. The CDR3 protein is CASSLGAGLATDTQYF. CDR3 nucleotide sequence: TGTGCCAGCAGCTTAGGGGCGGGGCTAGCGACAGATACGCAGTATTTT.

This clonotype was counted many times. The V call is TRBV5-1, the J call TRBJ2-5; D ambiguous. This CDR3 is built from 16 residues. V dropped 1 base and J dropped 1 base, with 14 bases sitting between them. Per the germline V gene, CDR1 is SGHRS and CDR2 is YFSETQ. The CDR3 reads CASSLPLGTAQETQYF. DNA of the CDR3: TGCGCCAGCAGCTTGCCCTTAGGAACAGCCCAAGAGACCCAGTACTTC.

The chain combines TRBV28 with TRBJ1-4, with TRBD1 matching 7 bases. V lost 6 bases to trimming and J lost 0 bases; unmatched junction nucleotides: 7. The CDR3 loop spans 16 amino acids. The germline gives CDR1 MDHEN, CDR2 SYDVKM. This chain's CDR3 is CASRETGSATNEKLFF. For the CDR3, the DNA is TGTGCCAGCAGGGAGACAGGGAGCGCAACTAATGAAAAACTGTTTTTT.

The J gene is TRBJ2-1, the V gene TRBV12-5; D possibly uses TRBD1 or TRBD2 (5 bases each). Trimming took off 3 bases at V and 9 bases at J, with 9 bases between the two ends. This CDR3 spans 12 amino acids. Germline V gene lookup returns CDR1 LGHNT and CDR2 FRNRAP. The CDR3 region is CASGFRDREQFF. The CDR3 nucleotides read TGTGCTAGTGGTTTCCGGGACCGTGAGCAGTTCTTC.

This clonotype was seen repeatedly, ten times or more. This sequence joins TRBV7-2 and TRBJ2-1; either TRBD1 or TRBD2 may supply D (5 bases each). In germline, CDR1 is SGHTA, CDR2 FQGNSA. Trimming took off 7 bases at V and 5 bases at J, with 12 bases between the two ends. The CDR3 totals 13 residues. The CDR3 DNA reads as TGTGCCAGCACGGGACGGACAAACAATGAGCAGTTCTTC. Its translation is CASTGRTNNEQFF.

This clonotype was picked up a small number of times. This rearrangement joins TRBV19 to TRBJ1-2; TRBD1 matches 8 bases. Trimming took 3 bases from V and 6 from J; bases not matched to a gene: 9. Germline CDR1 LNHDA, CDR2 SQIVND (reference sequence). This CDR3 spans 15 amino acids. This CDR3 is CASSMGRGRSDGYTF. CDR3 in DNA: TGTGCCAGTAGTATGGGCAGGGGGCGTTCAGATGGCTACACCTTC.

V usage is TRBV12-3 or TRBV12-4 and J usage is TRBJ2-3; TRBD2 matches 8 bases. The CDR3 is made up of 15 amino acids. V shed 7 bases and J 1 base; nucleotides not matched to a gene: 7. CDR3 nucleotides: TGTGCCAGCATTAGCGGGGACGCGCGCACAGATACGCAGTATTTT. Translated: CASISGDARTDTQYF.

This sequence joins TRBV7-2 and TRBJ1-4; the match to TRBD1 covers 12 bases. This CDR3 is 16 amino acids long. CDR1 is SGHTA, CDR2 FQGNSA, per germline. With V trimmed by 2 bases and J by 7 bases, 5 bases remained unmatched. CDR3 sequence (DNA): TGTGCCAGCAGCTTATCCGGGACAGGGGGCGGTGAAAAACTGTTTTTT. This sequence encodes CASSLSGTGGGEKLFF.

About this clonotype itself: Possible read error: a much larger clone is one base away. The CDR3 region has the DNA TGTGCCGGCAGCGGGGGACGATCCACAGATACGCAGTATTTT. Its protein is CAGSGGRSTDTQYF. The chain recombines TRBV9 with TRBJ2-3; 8 bases map to TRBD2. Germline V lookup: CDR1 SGDLS, CDR2 YYNGEE. CDR3 length equals 14 residues.

This clonotype was detected only a few times. The V gene is TRBV15, the J gene TRBJ2-7; 7 nucleotides match TRBD1. Germline lookup yields CDR1 LNHNV and CDR2 YYDKDF (reference sequence). The ends lost 1 base at V and 2 bases at J; junction bases unmatched: 5. The CDR3 length is 15 residues. Here the CDR3 reads CATSRGRTGAYEQYF. As DNA, the CDR3 is TGTGCCACCAGCAGAGGAAGGACAGGAGCCTACGAGCAGTACTTC.

The gene calls are TRBV9 and TRBJ2-4; D could derive from TRBD1 or TRBD2 (5 bases each). Germline assignment: CDR1 SGDLS and CDR2 YYNGEE. The CDR3 has 17 residues. V shed 4 bases and J shed 0 bases, with 17 bases lying between them. CDR3 protein: CASSTPGTDIAKNIQYF. In nucleotides, the CDR3 is TGTGCCAGCAGCACCCCCGGGACCGATATAGCCAAAAACATTCAGTACTTC.

The chain recombines TRBV19 with TRBJ2-1; 8 bases are shared with TRBD2. This CDR3 has 15 amino acids. V shed 6 bases, J shed 7 bases, and the junction held 11 bases outside the gene matches. Germline CDR1 LNHDA, CDR2 SQIVND (reference sequence). CDR3 in amino acids: CASSRRLAGSNEQFF. For the CDR3, the DNA is TGTGCCAGTAGCCGTCGGCTAGCGGGTAGTAATGAGCAGTTCTTC.

Points on this clonotype: Since a much larger clone is just one base distant, this may be a read error. The V call is TRBV28, the J call TRBJ2-6, with D perhaps TRBD1 (5 bases). CDR1 is MDHEN and CDR2 is SYDVKM in the germline V gene. The CDR3 totals 14 residues. V lost 6 bases and J lost 4, with 10 bases in between. In nucleotides, the CDR3 is TGTGCCAGCAGGTGGTACAGGGGGGCCAACGTCCTGACTTTC. Encoded protein: CASRWYRGANVLTF.

At least ten counts were recorded for this clonotype. V is TRBV24-1 and J is TRBJ2-5; no reliable D call. This CDR3 contains 9 residues. CDR1 and CDR2 (germline): KGHDR, SFDVKD. V was shortened by 10 bases and J by 3 bases, with 2 bases between the two germline ends. The CDR3 spells CATKETQYF. DNA for the CDR3: TGTGCCACAAAAGAGACCCAGTACTTC.

This clonotype was seen at least ten times. CDR3 DNA sequence: TGTGCCAGCAGCTTAGCAGGGAGCTCCTATAATTCACCCCTCCACTTT. Amino acid sequence: CASSLAGSSYNSPLHF. The genes are TRBV11-2 and TRBJ1-6; maybe TRBD1 (5 bases). CDR3 length: 16 residues. The V gene's germline CDR1 is SGHAT and CDR2 FQNNGV. V lost 1 base to trimming and J lost 0 bases, with 7 bases between them.

This clonotype was seen ten or more times. The J gene is TRBJ2-5, the V gene TRBV7-9, with 11 bases fitting TRBD1. Germline values: CDR1 SEHNR, CDR2 FQNEAQ (reference sequence). Trimming took 5 bases from V and 9 from J; bases not matched to a gene: 11. The CDR3 has 15 residues. For the CDR3, the DNA is TGTGCCAGCAGCAACCCAGGGACAGGGGGTCCGGCCCAGTACTTC. Protein: CASSNPGTGGPAQYF.

This clonotype was counted a few times. The gene calls are TRBV6-1 and TRBJ2-5; D gene ambiguous. With 6 bases removed from V and 2 bases from J, the gap between germline ends came to 10 bases. This CDR3 is built from 13 residues. CDR1 is MNHNS, CDR2 SASEGT, per germline. The CDR3 coding sequence is TGTGCCAGCAGGAACTATTTTCAAGAGACCCAGTACTTC. This gives the protein CASRNYFQETQYF.

Points on this clonotype: A junction end diverges from the germline sequence, so it may reflect a read error. The rearrangement joins TRBV7-2 to TRBJ2-2; 11 bases agree with TRBD2. This CDR3 contains 19 residues. Germline CDR1 is SGHTA and CDR2 is FQGNSA. CDR3 sequence reads: CASSPKGVAGGPSTGGLFF. CDR3 bases: TGTGCCAGCAGCCCTAAAGGGGTAGCGGGGGGGCCGAGCACCGGGGGGCTGTTTTTT.

This chain uses TRBV5-1 with TRBJ2-3, with 9 bases fitting TRBD1. With 3 bases clipped from V and 4 bases from J, the junction kept 6 bases outside the gene matches. The CDR3 is 15 amino acids. Germline CDR1 reads SGHRS; CDR2 reads YFSETQ. The CDR3 region has the DNA TGCGCCAGCAGCTCCGGGACAGGGTGGGCAGATACGCAGTATTTT. It yields the protein CASSSGTGWADTQYF.

This clonotype came up a few times. V is TRBV28 and J is TRBJ1-5; no definite D call. Trimming removed 1 base at V and 5 bases at J, with 9 bases between. The V gene's germline CDR1 is MDHEN and CDR2 SYDVKM. The CDR3 loop spans 14 amino acids. DNA for the CDR3: TGTGCCAGCAGTTTATCCCTTGCCCATCAGCCCCAGCATTTT. Protein: CASSLSLAHQPQHF.